This T cell receptor (beta chain) stems from a study of technical replicates of blood from several donors. Trimming removed 1 base from V and 5 bases from J, with 11 bases in between. The length of the CDR3 is 14 residues. Looked up from germline, CDR1 is SEHNR and CDR2 is FQNEAQ (reference sequence). TCRdb keeps only in-frame clones here, not all; method: immunoSEQ multiplex PCR. The sample carries over 70,000 clones, 90% to 98% recorded once. The clonotype was recovered from a human donor in good health. The sample consisted of T cells isolated from PBMCs. The chain has TRBV7-9 and TRBJ1-1; no reliable D call. In DNA, the CDR3 is TGTGCCAGCAGCTTAGAATTGGCGGGGACTGAAGCTTTCTTT. It encodes CASSLELAGTEAFF.